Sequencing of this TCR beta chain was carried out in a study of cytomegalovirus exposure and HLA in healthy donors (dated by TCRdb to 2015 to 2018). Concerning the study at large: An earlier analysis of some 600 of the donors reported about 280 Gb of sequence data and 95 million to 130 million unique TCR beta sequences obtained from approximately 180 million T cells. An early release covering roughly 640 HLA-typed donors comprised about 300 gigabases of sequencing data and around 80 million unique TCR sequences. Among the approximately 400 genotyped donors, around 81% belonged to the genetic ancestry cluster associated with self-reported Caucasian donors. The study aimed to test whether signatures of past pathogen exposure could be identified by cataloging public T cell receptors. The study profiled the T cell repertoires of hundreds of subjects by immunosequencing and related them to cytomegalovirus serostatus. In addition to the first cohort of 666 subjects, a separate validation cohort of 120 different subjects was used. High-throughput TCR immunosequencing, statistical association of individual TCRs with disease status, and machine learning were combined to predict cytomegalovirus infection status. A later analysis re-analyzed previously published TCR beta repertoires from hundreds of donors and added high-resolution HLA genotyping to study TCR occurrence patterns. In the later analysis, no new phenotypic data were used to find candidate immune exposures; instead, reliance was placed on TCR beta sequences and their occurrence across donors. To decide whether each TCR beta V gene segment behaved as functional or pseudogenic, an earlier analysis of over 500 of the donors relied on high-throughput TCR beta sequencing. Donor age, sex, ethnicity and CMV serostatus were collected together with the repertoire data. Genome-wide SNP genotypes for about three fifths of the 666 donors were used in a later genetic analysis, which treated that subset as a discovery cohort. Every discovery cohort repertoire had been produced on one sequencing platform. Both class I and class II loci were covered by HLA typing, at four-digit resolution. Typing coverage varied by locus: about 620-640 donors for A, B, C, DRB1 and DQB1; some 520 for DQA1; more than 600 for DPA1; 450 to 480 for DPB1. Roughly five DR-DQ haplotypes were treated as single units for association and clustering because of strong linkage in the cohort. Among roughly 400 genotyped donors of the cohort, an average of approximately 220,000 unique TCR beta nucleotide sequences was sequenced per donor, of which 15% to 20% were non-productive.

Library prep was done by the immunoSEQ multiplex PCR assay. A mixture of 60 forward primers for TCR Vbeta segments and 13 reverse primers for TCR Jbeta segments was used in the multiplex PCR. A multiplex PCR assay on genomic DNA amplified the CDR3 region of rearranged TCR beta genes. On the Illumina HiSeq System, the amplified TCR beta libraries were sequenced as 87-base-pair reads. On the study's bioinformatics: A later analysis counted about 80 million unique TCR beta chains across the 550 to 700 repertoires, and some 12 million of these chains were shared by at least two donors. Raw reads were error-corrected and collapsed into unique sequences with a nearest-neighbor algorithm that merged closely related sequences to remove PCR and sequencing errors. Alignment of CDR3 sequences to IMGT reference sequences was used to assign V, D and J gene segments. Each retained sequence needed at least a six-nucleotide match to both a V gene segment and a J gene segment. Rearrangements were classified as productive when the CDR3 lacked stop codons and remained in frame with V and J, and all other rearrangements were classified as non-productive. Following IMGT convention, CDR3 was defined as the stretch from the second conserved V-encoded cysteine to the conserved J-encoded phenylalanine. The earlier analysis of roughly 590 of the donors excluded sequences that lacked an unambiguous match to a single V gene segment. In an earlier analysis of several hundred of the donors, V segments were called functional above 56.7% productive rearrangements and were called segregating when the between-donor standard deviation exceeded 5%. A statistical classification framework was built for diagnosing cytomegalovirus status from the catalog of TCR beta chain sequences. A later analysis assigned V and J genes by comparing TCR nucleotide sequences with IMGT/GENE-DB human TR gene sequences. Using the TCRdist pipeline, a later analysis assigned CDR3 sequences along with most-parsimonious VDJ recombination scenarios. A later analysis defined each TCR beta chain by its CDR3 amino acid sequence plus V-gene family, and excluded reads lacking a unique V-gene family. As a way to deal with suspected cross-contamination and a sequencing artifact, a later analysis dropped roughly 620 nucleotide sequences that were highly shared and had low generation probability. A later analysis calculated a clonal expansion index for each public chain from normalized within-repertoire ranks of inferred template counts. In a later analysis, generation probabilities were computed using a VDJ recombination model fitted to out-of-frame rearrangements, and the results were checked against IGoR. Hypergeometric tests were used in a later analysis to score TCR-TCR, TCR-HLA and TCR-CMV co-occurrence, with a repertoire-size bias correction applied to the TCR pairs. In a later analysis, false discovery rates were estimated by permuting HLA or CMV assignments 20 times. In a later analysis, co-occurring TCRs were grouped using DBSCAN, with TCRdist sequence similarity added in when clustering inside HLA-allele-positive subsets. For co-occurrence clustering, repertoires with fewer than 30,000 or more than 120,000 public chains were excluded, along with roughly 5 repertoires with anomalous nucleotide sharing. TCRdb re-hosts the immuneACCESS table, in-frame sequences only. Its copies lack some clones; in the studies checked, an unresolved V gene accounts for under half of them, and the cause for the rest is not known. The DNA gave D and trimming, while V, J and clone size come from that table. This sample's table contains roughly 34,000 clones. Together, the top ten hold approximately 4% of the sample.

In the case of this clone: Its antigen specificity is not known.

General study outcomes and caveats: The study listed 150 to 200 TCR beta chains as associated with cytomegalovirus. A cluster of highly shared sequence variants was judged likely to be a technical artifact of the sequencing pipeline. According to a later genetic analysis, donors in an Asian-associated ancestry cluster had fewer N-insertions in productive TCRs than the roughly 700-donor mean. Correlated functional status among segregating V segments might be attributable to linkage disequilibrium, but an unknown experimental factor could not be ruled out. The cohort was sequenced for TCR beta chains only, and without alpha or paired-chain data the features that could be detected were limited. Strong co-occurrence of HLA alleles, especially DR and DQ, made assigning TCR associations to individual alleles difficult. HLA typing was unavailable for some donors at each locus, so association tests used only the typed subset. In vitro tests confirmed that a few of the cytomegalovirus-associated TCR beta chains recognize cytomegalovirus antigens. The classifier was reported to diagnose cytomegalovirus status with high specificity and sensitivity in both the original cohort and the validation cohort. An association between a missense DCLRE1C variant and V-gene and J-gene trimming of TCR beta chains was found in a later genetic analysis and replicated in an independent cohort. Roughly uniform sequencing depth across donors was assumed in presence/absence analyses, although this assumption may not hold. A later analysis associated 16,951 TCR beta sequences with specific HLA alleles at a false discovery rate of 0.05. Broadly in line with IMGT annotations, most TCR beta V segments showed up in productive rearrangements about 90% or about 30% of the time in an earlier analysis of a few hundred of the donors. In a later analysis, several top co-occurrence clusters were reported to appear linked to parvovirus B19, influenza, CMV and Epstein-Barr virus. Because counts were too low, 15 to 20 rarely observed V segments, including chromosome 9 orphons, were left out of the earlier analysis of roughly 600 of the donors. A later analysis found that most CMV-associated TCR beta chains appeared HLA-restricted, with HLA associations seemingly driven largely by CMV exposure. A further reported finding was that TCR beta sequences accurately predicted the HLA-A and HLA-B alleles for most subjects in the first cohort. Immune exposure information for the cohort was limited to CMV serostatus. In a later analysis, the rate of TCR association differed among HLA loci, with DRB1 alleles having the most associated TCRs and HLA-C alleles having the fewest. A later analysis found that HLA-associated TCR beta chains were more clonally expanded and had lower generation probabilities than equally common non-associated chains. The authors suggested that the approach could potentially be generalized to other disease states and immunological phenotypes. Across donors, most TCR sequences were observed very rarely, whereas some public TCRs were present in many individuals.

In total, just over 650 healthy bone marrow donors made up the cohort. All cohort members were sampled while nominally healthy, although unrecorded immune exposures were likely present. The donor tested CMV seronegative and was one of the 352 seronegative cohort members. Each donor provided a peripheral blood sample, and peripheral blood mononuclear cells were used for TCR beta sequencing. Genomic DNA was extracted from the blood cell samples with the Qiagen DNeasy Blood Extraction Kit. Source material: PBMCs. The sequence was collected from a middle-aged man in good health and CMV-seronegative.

CDR3 region: CASSNRNNEKLFF. The base sequence is TGTGCCAGCAGCAACAGGAATAATGAAAAACTGTTTTTT. Recombination joined TRBV5-6 with TRBJ1-4, and perhaps TRBD1 as D gene, on 5 matching bases. CDR1 SGHDT and CDR2 YYEEEE are derived from the germline V gene. V was cut back by 4 bases and J by 4 bases, leaving a gap of 8 bases between them. The CDR3 runs 13 residues from the cysteine to the phenylalanine. Just the 39-base CDR3 DNA is kept, in frame starting at base 1.